These 28 T cell receptor beta chains were sequenced from one sample in a study of T cells of healthy individuals. TCRdb redid the calling of the 5' RACE reads with MiXCR, one entry per CDR3 protein. The repertoire holds 85,000 to 100,000 distinct CDR3 sequences, roughly 15% seen once, with 6% to 8% in the top ten. The receptors were sampled from a human donor in good health.

Only a few counts were recorded for this clonotype. The chain couples TRBV2 to TRBJ1-2; no clear D. The germline V and J ends were trimmed by 4 bases and 0 bases, with 21 bases remaining between them. CDR3 length: 18 residues. Germline CDR1 reads SNHLY; CDR2 reads FYNNEI. CDR3 sequence (DNA): TGTGCCAGCAGTGTTCCCCCCCGGCTCGGCCTTCCTAACTATGGCTACACCTTC. This gives the protein CASSVPPRLGLPNYGYTF.

V and J are TRBV6-1 and TRBJ2-1; tentative D call: TRBD1 (6 bases). The ends were cut back, 6 bases at V and 2 bases at J, with 14 bases in the middle. Germline assignment: CDR1 MNHNS and CDR2 SASEGT. The CDR3 extends over 15 amino acids. CDR3 nucleotide sequence: TGTGCCAGCAGCAAAAACCGGGACACCTACAATGAGCAGTTCTTC. It codes for CASSKNRDTYNEQFF.

This clonotype was detected only a few times. The chain recombines TRBV19 with TRBJ1-2; D might be TRBD1 (6 bases). CDR1 and CDR2 from the germline V gene are LNHDA and SQIVND (reference sequence). The CDR3 totals 16 residues. V lost 2 bases, J lost 4 bases, and 17 bases lay in between. DNA of the CDR3: TGTGCCAGTAGTATACGAGGTGGCAGGGGAGGCTATGGCTACACCTTC. Its protein product is CASSIRGGRGGYGYTF.

This clonotype occurred a few times. The chain employs TRBV9 and TRBJ1-1, with D perhaps matching TRBD1 (6 bases). Germline V gives CDR1 SGDLS, CDR2 YYNGEE. V was clipped by 4 bases and J by 2 bases, with 12 bases between them. The CDR3 loop spans 14 amino acids. The CDR3 bases are TGTGCCAGCAGCCCACTACAGGGAAACACTGAAGCTTTCTTT. Translating gives CASSPLQGNTEAFF.

The chain carries TRBV20-1 and TRBJ2-2, with TRBD1 matching 7 bases. The CDR3 has 15 amino acids. Germline values: CDR1 DFQATT, CDR2 SNEGSKA (reference sequence). Trimming took 0 bases from V and 1 from J; bases not matched to a gene: 2. The CDR3 protein is CSARDQGVNTGELFF. CDR3 bases: TGCAGTGCTAGAGATCAGGGGGTGAACACCGGGGAGCTGTTTTTT.

This clonotype was detected ten times or more. V usage is TRBV6-2 or TRBV6-3 and J usage is TRBJ2-2; no clear D gene. The V end was cut by 7 bases, the J end by 6 bases, with 9 bases between. The CDR3 is made up of 12 amino acids. Germline-derived CDR1 and CDR2 are MNHEY and SVGEGT. The CDR3 here is CASTARAGELFF. CDR3 DNA: TGTGCCAGCACCGCACGGGCCGGGGAGCTGTTTTTT.

This clonotype was seen more than once but under ten times. The chain employs TRBV2 and TRBJ2-7, with D possibly matching TRBD2 (6 bases). Trimming removed 5 bases from V and 7 bases from J, with 18 bases in between. Germline CDR1 and CDR2: SNHLY and FYNNEI. The CDR3 extends over 14 amino acids. This chain's CDR3 is CASSPAGLPREQYF. The CDR3 DNA follows: TGTGCCAGCAGTCCTGCGGGACTCCCCAGGGAGCAGTACTTC.

The genes are TRBV2 and TRBJ1-2, with a possible D match to TRBD1 (5 bases). CDR3 length: 13 residues. V lost 7 bases to trimming and J lost 0 bases, with 9 bases between them. Looked up from germline, CDR1 is SNHLY and CDR2 is FYNNEI. The CDR3 DNA follows: TGTGCCAGCACAAGACAGCCTAACTATGGCTACACCTTC. It translates to CASTRQPNYGYTF.

The chain joins TRBV4-3 to TRBJ2-3, with a possible D match to TRBD2 (6 bases). The germline V gene has CDR1 LGHNA and CDR2 YSLEER. V shed 4 bases and J shed 4 bases, with 12 bases lying between them. CDR3 length: 14 amino acids. CDR3 DNA: TGCGCCAGCAGCCTTACCGGGACTGCAGATACGCAGTATTTT. It codes for CASSLTGTADTQYF.

The gene calls are TRBV5-4 and TRBJ2-1; a possible D gene is TRBD2 (5 bases). The CDR3 loop spans 14 amino acids. Germline CDR1 is SGHNT and CDR2 is YYREEE (reference sequence). Between the trimmed V and J ends, which lost 0 bases and 6 bases, there was a span of 10 bases. The CDR3 DNA reads as TGTGCCAGCAGCTTGGGACGGGGTATCAATGAGCAGTTCTTC. Amino acids: CASSLGRGINEQFF.

This clonotype was counted between two and nine times. The chain is built from TRBV4-1 and TRBJ1-1; 7 positions match TRBD1. The CDR3 totals 17 residues. CDR1 is MGHRA and CDR2 is YSYEKL in the germline V gene. Trimming cost V 4 bases and J 4 bases; bases outside gene matches: 15. The CDR3 bases are TGCGCCAGCAGCCCAGGGGGAGCCGTGATACAGGTCACTGAAGCTTTCTTT. Translated: CASSPGGAVIQVTEAFF.

A few counts support this clonotype. CDR3 residues: CSALGSASGDNYEQYF. The CDR3 bases are TGCAGTGCTTTGGGATCCGCTAGCGGGGATAACTACGAGCAGTACTTC. The gene calls are TRBV20-1 and TRBJ2-7; 9 bases agree with TRBD2. The CDR3 contains 16 residues. Germline V gene sequence: CDR1 DFQATT, CDR2 SNEGSKA (reference sequence). V lost 5 bases and J lost 3; bases outside the gene matches: 14.

This clonotype appeared many times. V usage is TRBV18 and J usage is TRBJ2-3, with 10 bases matching TRBD2. V trimming: 0 bases; J trimming: 6 bases; junction bases outside the gene matches: 3. Germline loops: CDR1 KGHSH, CDR2 LQKENI. CDR3 length equals 15 residues. CDR3 loop: CASSPPSSGSDTQYF. Written as DNA, the CDR3 is TGTGCCAGCTCACCACCGTCTAGCGGGAGCGATACGCAGTATTTT.

This chain uses TRBV27 with TRBJ2-7; the D is unclear. The length of the CDR3 is 14 residues. Trimming shortened V by 2 bases and J by 4 bases, and 12 bases separated the two germline ends. Germline CDR1 is MNHEY and CDR2 is SMNVEV (reference sequence). In DNA, the CDR3 is TGTGCCAGCAGTTTACATGGGAAGTTGTACGAGCAGTACTTC. Translated, it gives CASSLHGKLYEQYF.

The sample holds a few counts of this clonotype. This chain uses TRBV7-9 with TRBJ2-3; D unclear. Germline lookup yields CDR1 SEHNR and CDR2 FQNEAQ (reference sequence). The CDR3 totals 14 residues. V was trimmed by 1 base and J by 1 base, leaving 6 bases between them. CDR3 in DNA: TGTGCCAGCAGCTTAGGGAGACGCACAGATACGCAGTATTTT. Its protein product is CASSLGRRTDTQYF.

In this sample, this clonotype turned up a few times. The chain is built from TRBV3-1 and TRBJ1-6; D gene ambiguous. Germline assignment: CDR1 LGHDT and CDR2 YNNKEL (reference sequence). V lost 5 bases and J 9 bases, leaving 11 bases between the germline ends. There are 13 residues in the CDR3. The CDR3 bases are TGTGCCAGCAGCGCCTACCGCGGTTCACCCCTCCACTTT. Protein product: CASSAYRGSPLHF.

The genes are TRBV6-5 and TRBJ1-1, with a tentative D call TRBD1 (5 bases). Germline V CDR1 and CDR2: MNHEY, SVGAGI. The ends were cut back, 2 bases at V and 0 bases at J, with 13 bases in the middle. This CDR3 has 16 residues. CDR3 bases: TGTGCCAGCAGTTACGTCAGGGAGAACATGAACACTGAAGCTTTCTTT. Translating gives CASSYVRENMNTEAFF.

The J gene is TRBJ2-3, the V gene TRBV28; TRBD2 aligns across 7 bases. J lost 3 bases, V lost 4 bases, and 4 bases had no gene match. Germline assignment: CDR1 MDHEN and CDR2 SYDVKM. The CDR3 has 14 amino acids. Here the CDR3 DNA reads TGTGCCAGCAGTTGGACTAGGCTAACAGATACGCAGTATTTT. The encoded protein is CASSWTRLTDTQYF.

Ten or more counts support this clonotype. The chain combines TRBV27 with TRBJ2-7, with D possibly matching TRBD1 (8 bases). Between the trimmed V and J ends, which lost 4 bases and 6 bases, there was a span of 10 bases. CDR1 is MNHEY, CDR2 SMNVEV, per germline (reference sequence). The CDR3 is 12 amino acids. The CDR3 spells CASSYRGGEQYF. For the CDR3, the DNA is TGTGCCAGCAGTTACAGGGGGGGCGAGCAGTACTTC.

Details on this clonotype: At one end the junction does not follow the germline gene, possibly because of a read error. The V and J genes are TRBV7-7 and TRBJ2-5; TRBD1 matches 9 bases. Germline V gene sequence: CDR1 SSHAT, CDR2 FNYEAQ (reference sequence). The CDR3 sequence is 14 residues long. The CDR3 sequence: CASTPTGGPETQYF. The CDR3 nucleotides are TGTGCTAGCACCCCCACAGGGGGCCCAGAGACCCAGTACTTC.

This sequence joins TRBV2 and TRBJ1-2; the D is unclear. The germline V gene encodes CDR1 SNHLY and CDR2 FYNNEI. The ends were cut back, 6 bases at V and 0 bases at J, with 11 bases in the middle. The CDR3 spans 14 residues. The CDR3 is CASRGTRANYGYTF. CDR3 DNA sequence: TGTGCCAGCAGGGGAACTAGGGCTAACTATGGCTACACCTTC.

This clonotype was counted between two and nine times. The chain recombines TRBV24-1 with TRBJ2-1; TRBD1 matches at 10 bases. The CDR3 has 15 amino acids. Germline values: CDR1 KGHDR, CDR2 SFDVKD. The V gene end was trimmed by 9 bases and the J gene end by 4 bases; junction bases not matched to a gene: 8. The CDR3 sequence: CATGKGQGDYNEQFF. The CDR3 DNA follows: TGTGCCACCGGGAAAGGACAGGGGGATTACAATGAGCAGTTCTTC.

This chain uses TRBV20-1 with TRBJ1-1; weak D call: TRBD1 (5 bases). Germline CDR1 DFQATT, CDR2 SNEGSKA (reference sequence). This CDR3 is built from 14 residues. Trimming left V 5 bases short and J 1 base short, with 14 bases between. In DNA, the CDR3 is TGCAGTGCTGCAGGGTTTATGGGGAACACTGAAGCTTTCTTT. Its protein product is CSAAGFMGNTEAFF.

This clonotype has at least ten counts. The rearrangement uses TRBV20-1 and TRBJ2-3; 10 bases are a match to TRBD1. Germline trimming cut 0 bases from V and 4 bases from J; bases unmatched to any gene: 4. The CDR3 covers 15 residues. From germline, CDR1 is DFQATT and CDR2 SNEGSKA (reference sequence). In DNA form, the CDR3 reads TGCAGTGCTAGAGAAGGGACAGGGGATGCAGATACGCAGTATTTT. It encodes CSAREGTGDADTQYF.

The gene calls are TRBV7-9 and TRBJ1-2, with 8 bases lining up with TRBD1. Germline V CDR1 and CDR2: SEHNR, FQNEAQ (reference sequence). Trimming at V came to 7 bases and at J to 3 bases, leaving 10 bases not matched to a gene. This CDR3 is built from 15 residues. CDR3 region: CASTPRQGHDYGYTF. The CDR3, as DNA: TGTGCCAGCACCCCTCGACAGGGGCATGACTATGGCTACACCTTC.

The V call is TRBV11-2, the J call TRBJ1-3; D is unresolved. Germline V gene data show CDR1 as SGHAT and CDR2 as FQNNGV. The length of the CDR3 is 15 residues. Between the trimmed V and J ends, which lost 4 bases and 2 bases, there was a span of 12 bases. For the CDR3, the DNA is TGTGCCAGCAGCTATCCAGCCAACCCTGGAAACACCATATATTTT. This codes for CASSYPANPGNTIYF.

This clonotype has a count of ten or more. The rearrangement joins TRBV7-8 to TRBJ2-1, with D maybe TRBD2 (5 bases). The CDR3 extends over 15 amino acids. V lost 5 bases and J 8 bases, leaving 19 bases between the germline ends. Germline assignment: CDR1 SGHVS and CDR2 FQNEAQ. This CDR3 reads CASSAERVASHEQFF. The CDR3 coding sequence is TGTGCCAGCAGCGCGGAGAGGGTTGCATCCCATGAGCAGTTCTTC.

The count of this clonotype is one. With a much larger clone just one base away, this may be a read error. CDR3 DNA: TGCGCCGGCAGCTTGGGGACGGGAAGCCCCTATAATTCACCCCTCCACTTT. This gives the protein CAGSLGTGSPYNSPLHF. J is TRBJ1-6 and V is TRBV5-1; a possible D gene is TRBD1 (5 bases). CDR3 length equals 17 residues. Germline loops: CDR1 SGHRS, CDR2 YFSETQ. The full variable domain, completed using reference TRBV5-1 and TRBJ1-6, is KAGVTQTPRYLIKTRGQQVTLSCSPISGHRSVSWYQQTPGQGLQFLFEYFSETQRNKGNFPGRFSGRQFSNSRSEMNVSTLELGDSALYLCAGSLGTGSPYNSPLHFGNGTRLTVT.